The 9 T cell receptor beta chains in this list originate from one sample, sequenced in a study of CXCR3-negative and CXCR3-positive naive CD8 T cells. Study conclusions and caveats: Naive cells that were CXCR3-positive had more hydrophobic TRB CDR3s (compared with CXCR3-negative naive cells).

These receptors lack a known antigen. In preparing the TRB cDNA libraries, 5' RACE with UMI labels was used. TCRdb re-called the 5' RACE reads; every CDR3 protein appears as one record, without DNA. The sample holds around 140,000 distinct CDR3 sequences. Sequenced: naive CXCR3+ CD8+ T cells from blood. Documented subset: CD45RO-CCR7+CD27+CD95- naive CD8+ T cells expressing CXCR3 (TNR3+). The receptors come from a human donor in good health. Some clones in this sample may be carry-over from other donors' samples.

The chain combines TRBV9 with TRBJ2-7; TCRdb indicates TRBD1, and absent DNA this call remains unverified. The CDR3 runs 15 residues. Per germline, CDR1 SGDLS and CDR2 YYNGEE. CDR3 in amino acids: CASSVAGQGTDEQYF.

V is TRBV25-1 and J is TRBJ1-5; the TCRdb D gene call, TRBD1, has no DNA to confirm it. Germline V gene data show CDR1 as MGHDK and CDR2 as SYGVNS. This CDR3 has 13 amino acids. CDR3 residues: CASGETGNQPQQF.

The rearrangement uses TRBV3-1 and TRBJ2-1. Germline values: CDR1 LGHDT, CDR2 YNNKEL (reference sequence). CDR3 length: 12 amino acids. The CDR3 here is CASSSGIPEQFF.

The J gene is TRBJ1-1, the V gene TRBV29-1; as DNA is missing, the TRBD1 call by TCRdb cannot be tested. From germline, CDR1 is SQVTM and CDR2 ANQGSEA. This CDR3 is built from 16 residues. CDR3: CSVEGTIQGLGTEAFF. The whole variable domain, remainder taken from reference TRBV29-1 and TRBJ1-1, is SAVISQKPSRDICQRGTSLTIQCQVDSQVTMMFWYRQQPGQSLTLIATANQGSEATYESGFVIDKFPISRPNLTFSTLTVSNMSPEDSSIYLCSVEGTIQGLGTEAFFGQGTRLTVV.

The CDR3 spells CSVALPPGVGELFF. The chain links TRBV29-1 to TRBJ2-2; the TCRdb D gene call, TRBD1, has no DNA to confirm it. Per the germline V gene, CDR1 is SQVTM and CDR2 is ANQGSEA. The CDR3 loop spans 14 amino acids.

V is TRBV4-1 and J is TRBJ2-7; TCRdb names TRBD1, which stays unverified in the absence of DNA. This CDR3 is built from 12 residues. The germline gives CDR1 MGHRA, CDR2 YSYEKL. The CDR3 sequence is CASSQGGDEQYF.

V gene TRBV28 combines with J gene TRBJ2-3; TCRdb proposes TRBD1, but this gene call is untestable without DNA. CDR3 length: 17 residues. Germline CDR1 reads MDHEN; CDR2 reads SYDVKM. This chain's CDR3 is CASSRDRIGKSTDTQYF.

V gene TRBV28 combines with J gene TRBJ1-1; there is no DNA to check the TCRdb D call of TRBD1. This CDR3 comprises 15 residues. Germline-derived CDR1 and CDR2 are MDHEN and SYDVKM. Here the CDR3 reads CASSLPTEVNTEAFF.

The V and J genes are TRBV7-9 and TRBJ1-5. Per germline, CDR1 SEHNR and CDR2 FQNEAQ (reference sequence). This CDR3 is built from 14 residues. The CDR3 sequence: CASSFGGPYQPQHF.